Below, 15 T cell receptor beta chains from the same sample are listed, as sequenced in a study of cytomegalovirus exposure and HLA in healthy donors. PCR involved 60 Vbeta and 13 Jbeta primers. Assay used: immunoSEQ multiplex PCR; TCRdb lists only in-frame clones, some missing. The table records approximately 150,000 clones, 68% of them present only once. The specimen was PBMCs. All receptors derive from a woman aged 18-29 years in good health and CMV-seropositive.

The chain is built from TRBV7-2 and TRBJ2-7; a possible D gene is TRBD2 (6 bases). The CDR3 is 15 residues long. V was shortened by 2 bases and J by 4 bases, with 15 bases between the two germline ends. The germline V gene encodes CDR1 SGHTA and CDR2 FQGNSA. This CDR3 is CASSLSYGTDYEQYF. In nucleotides, the CDR3 is TGTGCCAGCAGCTTAAGTTACGGGACTGATTACGAGCAGTACTTC.

The CDR3, as DNA: TGTGCCAGCAGTGTGTTGGCGGGGGGGCCCGGAGAGACCCAGTACTTC. The encoded protein is CASSVLAGGPGETQYF. The chain employs TRBV2 and TRBJ2-5, with TRBD2 matching 9 bases. This CDR3 region has 16 residues. After removal of 4 bases from V and 4 bases from J, the junction contained 10 bases not matched to a gene. Per the germline V gene, CDR1 is SNHLY and CDR2 is FYNNEI.

The chain is built from TRBV6-6 and TRBJ2-7, with 9 positions matching TRBD2. The CDR3 covers 16 residues. Germline lookup yields CDR1 MNHNY and CDR2 SVGAGI (reference sequence). Trimming took 1 base from V and 5 from J; bases not matched to a gene: 9. The CDR3 protein is CASSYYPSGNSDEQYF. CDR3 in DNA: TGTGCCAGCAGTTACTATCCTAGCGGGAACTCAGACGAGCAGTACTTC.

The table lists this clone with a few counts. The rearrangement uses TRBV6-1 and TRBJ2-1, with TRBD1 identical over 8 bases. The germline gives CDR1 MNHNS, CDR2 SASEGT. The CDR3 runs to 14 residues. With 6 bases clipped from V and 6 bases from J, the junction kept 7 bases outside the gene matches. The CDR3 loop reads CASSPRTGTNEQFF. CDR3 in DNA: TGTGCCAGCAGCCCCAGGACAGGGACCAATGAGCAGTTCTTC.

This rearrangement joins TRBV18 to TRBJ2-7, with 10 bases lining up with TRBD1. The trim removed 6 bases at V and 6 bases at J, leaving 5 bases unmatched. This CDR3 region has 13 residues. Germline V gene lookup returns CDR1 KGHSH and CDR2 LQKENI. The CDR3 coding sequence is TGTGCCAGCTCGCCCGGACAGGGGGTCGAGCAGTACTTC. The encoded protein is CASSPGQGVEQYF.

V is TRBV19 and J is TRBJ1-1; D is unresolved. The V and J ends lost 3 bases and 1 base respectively, with 12 bases between them. This CDR3 has 15 amino acids. Germline V gene data show CDR1 as LNHDA and CDR2 as SQIVND (reference sequence). The CDR3 loop reads CASSILRVGNTEAFF. For the CDR3, the DNA is TGTGCCAGTAGTATCCTGAGGGTGGGGAACACTGAAGCTTTCTTT. Together with reference TRBV19 and TRBJ1-1, the CDR3 gives the full variable domain: DGGITQSPKYLFRKEGQNVTLSCEQNLNHDAMYWYRQDPGQGLRLIYYSQIVNDFQKGDIAEGYSVSREKKESFPLTVTSAQKNPTAFYLCASSILRVGNTEAFFGQGTRLTVV.

Turning to this clone: This sample includes further DNA sequences coding for the same CDR3. The chain joins TRBV6-1 to TRBJ1-4; a possible D gene is TRBD1 (6 bases). CDR1 and CDR2 from the germline V gene are MNHNS and SASEGT. Trimming shortened V by 7 bases and J by 8 bases, and 14 bases separated the two germline ends. This CDR3 contains 13 residues. The CDR3 region has the DNA TGTGCCAGCATCCGGGACACCGACGAAAAACTGTTTTTT. It encodes CASIRDTDEKLFF.

The chain is built from TRBV7-2 and TRBJ2-3, with D possibly matching TRBD2 (5 bases). V lost 2 bases, J lost 2 bases, and 17 bases lay in between. The germline V gene encodes CDR1 SGHTA and CDR2 FQGNSA. The CDR3 is made up of 17 amino acids. The CDR3 nucleotides read TGTGCCAGCAGCTTATATGTCATCTTCGGGGACACAGATACGCAGTATTTT. Its protein product is CASSLYVIFGDTDTQYF.

J is TRBJ1-2 and V is TRBV12-5, with 8 bases matching TRBD1. After removal of 5 bases from V and 2 bases from J, the junction contained 13 bases not matched to a gene. The CDR3 runs 17 residues. The germline V gene has CDR1 LGHNT and CDR2 FRNRAP. The CDR3 sequence is CASGPLPGQELNYGYTF. The CDR3 nucleotides read TGTGCTAGTGGTCCCCTACCGGGACAGGAGTTAAACTATGGCTACACCTTC.

The V and J genes are TRBV5-8 and TRBJ1-6; D possibly corresponds to TRBD1 (5 bases). The CDR3 totals 15 residues. Trimming pared 3 bases from V and 9 bases from J, leaving 16 bases between. Per the germline V gene, CDR1 is SGHTS and CDR2 is YDEGEE. CDR3: CASSSTQGSSSPLHF. In DNA form, the CDR3 reads TGTGCCAGCAGCTCGACTCAGGGATCGAGTTCACCCCTCCACTTT.

V usage is TRBV30 and J usage is TRBJ1-4; D may be TRBD1 (5 bases). Germline CDR1 and CDR2: GTSNPN and SVGIG (reference sequence). CDR3 length equals 12 residues. V lost 1 base, J lost 11 bases, and 11 bases lay in between. The CDR3 nucleotides read TGTGCCTGGAGTGAACAGGCCCCTAAACTGTTTTTT. Its translation is CAWSEQAPKLFF.

The rearrangement uses TRBV4-1 and TRBJ2-7, with D unresolved. The V gene's germline CDR1 is MGHRA and CDR2 YSYEKL. V was clipped by 2 bases and J by 0 bases, with 17 bases between them. The CDR3 is made up of 17 amino acids. This CDR3 is CASSQSPSGDASYEQYF. The CDR3 bases are TGCGCCAGCAGCCAATCCCCTAGTGGTGATGCCTCCTACGAGCAGTACTTC.

This clone was found a few times. This rearrangement joins TRBV27 to TRBJ2-5; D call uncertain. The J call could be wrong; TRBJ2-7 is a better fit for the DNA end. The CDR3 is 11 amino acids. Germline V gene sequence: CDR1 MNHEY, CDR2 SMNVEV (reference sequence). In nucleotides, the CDR3 is TGTGCCAGCAGTCTAACTTACGAGCAGTACTTC. Residues: CASSLTYEQYF.

CDR3 sequence (DNA): TGTGCCAGCAGTTTCGAGGCCATCTCTGGAAACACCATATATTTT. Translating gives CASSFEAISGNTIYF. The chain joins TRBV6-6 to TRBJ1-3; D uncertain. The CDR3 sequence is 15 residues long. Germline V gene lookup returns CDR1 MNHNY and CDR2 SVGAGI (reference sequence). V was trimmed by 4 bases and J by 0 bases, leaving 10 bases between them.

V and J are TRBV11-2 and TRBJ1-2; 9 nucleotides line up with TRBD1. Trimming at V came to 4 bases and at J to 7 bases, leaving 16 bases not matched to a gene. The CDR3 is 17 residues long. Germline CDR1 and CDR2: SGHAT and FQNNGV. The DNA for the CDR3 is TGTGCCAGCAGCTCGCTAAGGGGGGACAGGGCATCGGGTGGCTACACCTTC. Translated, it gives CASSSLRGDRASGGYTF.